This T cell receptor (beta chain) was retrieved from a study of CD8+ T cells in alopecia areata. Study outcomes and limitations: Patients shared TCRs less clearly than mice did, possibly owing to HLA.

The CDR3 has 16 amino acids. Germline values: CDR1 LNHNV, CDR2 YYDKDF (reference sequence). Unmatched junction bases numbered 6, after V lost 0 bases and J lost 4 bases. A few counts support this clone. What it recognizes is unknown. Extraction of RNA preceded its reverse transcription into cDNA, which served as the sequencing template. Generated by immunoSEQ multiplex PCR, the TCRdb table keeps only in-frame clones and is missing some. The sample consists of over 200,000 clones, around 62% of them appearing once. As part of sample collection, lesional scalp punch biopsies and peripheral blood were taken from alopecia areata patients.

This sample comprised CD4+ T cells sorted from blood, obtained at week 0. This clonotype originated in a human donor with alopecia areata. The rearrangement uses TRBV15 and TRBJ2-4, with 7 bases fitting TRBD1. Here the CDR3 reads CATSREGGQHKNIQYF. In nucleotides, the CDR3 is TGTGCCACCAGCAGAGAAGGGGGCCAGCATAAAAACATTCAGTACTTC.